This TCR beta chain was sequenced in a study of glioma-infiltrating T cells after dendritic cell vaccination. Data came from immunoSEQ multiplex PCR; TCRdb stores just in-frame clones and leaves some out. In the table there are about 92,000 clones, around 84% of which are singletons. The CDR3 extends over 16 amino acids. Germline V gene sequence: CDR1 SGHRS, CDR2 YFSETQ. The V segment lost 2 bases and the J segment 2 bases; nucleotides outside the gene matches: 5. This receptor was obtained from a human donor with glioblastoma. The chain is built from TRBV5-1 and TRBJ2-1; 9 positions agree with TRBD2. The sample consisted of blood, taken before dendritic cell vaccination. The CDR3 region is CASSFSGGFTYNEQFF. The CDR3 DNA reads TGCGCCAGCAGCTTTAGCGGGGGTTTTACCTACAATGAGCAGTTCTTC. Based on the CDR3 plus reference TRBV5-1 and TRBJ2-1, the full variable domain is KAGVTQTPRYLIKTRGQQVTLSCSPISGHRSVSWYQQTPGQGLQFLFEYFSETQRNKGNFPGRFSGRQFSNSRSEMNVSTLELGDSALYLCASSFSGGFTYNEQFFGPGTRLTVL.